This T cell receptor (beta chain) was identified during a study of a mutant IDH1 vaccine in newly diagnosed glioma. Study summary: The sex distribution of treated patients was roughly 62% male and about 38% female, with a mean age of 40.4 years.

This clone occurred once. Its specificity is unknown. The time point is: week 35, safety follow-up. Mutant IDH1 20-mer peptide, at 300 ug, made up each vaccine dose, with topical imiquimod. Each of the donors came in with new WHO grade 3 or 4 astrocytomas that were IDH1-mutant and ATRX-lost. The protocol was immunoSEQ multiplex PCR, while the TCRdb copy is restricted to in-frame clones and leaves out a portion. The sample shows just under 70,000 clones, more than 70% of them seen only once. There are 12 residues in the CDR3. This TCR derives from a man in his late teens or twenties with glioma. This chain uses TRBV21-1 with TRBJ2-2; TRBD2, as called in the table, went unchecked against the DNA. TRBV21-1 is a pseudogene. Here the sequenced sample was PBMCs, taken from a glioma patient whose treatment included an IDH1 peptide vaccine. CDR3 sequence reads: CASAEAPGELFF. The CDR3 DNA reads TGTGCCAGCGCCGAGGCCCCCGGGGAGCTGTTTTTT.